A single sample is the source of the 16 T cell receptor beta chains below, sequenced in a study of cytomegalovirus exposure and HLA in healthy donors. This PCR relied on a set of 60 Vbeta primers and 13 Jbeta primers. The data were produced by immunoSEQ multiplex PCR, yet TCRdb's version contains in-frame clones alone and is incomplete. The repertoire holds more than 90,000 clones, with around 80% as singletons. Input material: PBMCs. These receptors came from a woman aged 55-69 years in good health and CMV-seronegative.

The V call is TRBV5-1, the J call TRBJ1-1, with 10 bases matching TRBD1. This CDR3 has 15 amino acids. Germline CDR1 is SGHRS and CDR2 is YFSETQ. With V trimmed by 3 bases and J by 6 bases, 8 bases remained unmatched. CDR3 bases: TGCGCCAGCAGCTCTAGGACAGGGGGTTTCTCTGAAGCTTTCTTT. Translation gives CASSSRTGGFSEAFF.

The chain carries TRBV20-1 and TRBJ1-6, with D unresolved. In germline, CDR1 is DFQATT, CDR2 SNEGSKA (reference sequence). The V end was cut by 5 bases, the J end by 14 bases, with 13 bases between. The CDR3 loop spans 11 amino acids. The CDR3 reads CSAQAPEALHF. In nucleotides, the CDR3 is TGCAGTGCTCAAGCCCCAGAGGCCCTCCACTTT.

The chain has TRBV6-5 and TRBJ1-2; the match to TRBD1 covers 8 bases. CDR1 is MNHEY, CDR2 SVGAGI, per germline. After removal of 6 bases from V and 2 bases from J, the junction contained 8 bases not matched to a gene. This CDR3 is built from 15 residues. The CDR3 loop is CASSPRGQGNYGYTF. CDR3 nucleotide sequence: TGTGCCAGCAGCCCCCGCGGACAGGGCAACTATGGCTACACCTTC.

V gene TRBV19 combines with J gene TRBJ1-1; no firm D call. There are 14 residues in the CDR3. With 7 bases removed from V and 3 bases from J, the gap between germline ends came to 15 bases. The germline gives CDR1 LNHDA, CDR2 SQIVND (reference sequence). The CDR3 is CASTTYSADTEAFF. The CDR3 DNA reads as TGTGCCAGTACCACTTATAGTGCGGACACTGAAGCTTTCTTT.

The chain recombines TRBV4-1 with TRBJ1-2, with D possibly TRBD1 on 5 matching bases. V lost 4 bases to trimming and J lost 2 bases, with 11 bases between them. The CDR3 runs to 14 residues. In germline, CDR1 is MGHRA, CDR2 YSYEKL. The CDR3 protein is CASSLSDKNYGYTF. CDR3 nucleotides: TGCGCCAGCAGCCTCTCGGACAAAAACTATGGCTACACCTTC.

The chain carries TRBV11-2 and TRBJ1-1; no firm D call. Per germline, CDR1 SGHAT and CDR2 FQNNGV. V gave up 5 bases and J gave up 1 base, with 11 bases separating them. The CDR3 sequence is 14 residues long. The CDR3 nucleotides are TGTGCCAGCAGCAGGGAGGGCGAGAACACTGAAGCTTTCTTT. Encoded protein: CASSREGENTEAFF.

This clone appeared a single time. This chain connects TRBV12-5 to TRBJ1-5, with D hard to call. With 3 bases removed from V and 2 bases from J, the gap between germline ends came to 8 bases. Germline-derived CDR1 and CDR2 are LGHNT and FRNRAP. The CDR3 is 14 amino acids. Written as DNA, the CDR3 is TGTGCTAGTGGTTTTGGTGAGGGCAATCAGCCCCAGCATTTT. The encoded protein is CASGFGEGNQPQHF.

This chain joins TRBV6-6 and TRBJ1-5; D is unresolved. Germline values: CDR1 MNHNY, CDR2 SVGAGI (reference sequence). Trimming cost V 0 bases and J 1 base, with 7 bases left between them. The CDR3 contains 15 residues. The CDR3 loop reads CASSYSTRSNQPQHF. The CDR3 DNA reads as TGTGCCAGCAGTTACTCGACAAGGAGCAATCAGCCCCAGCATTTT.

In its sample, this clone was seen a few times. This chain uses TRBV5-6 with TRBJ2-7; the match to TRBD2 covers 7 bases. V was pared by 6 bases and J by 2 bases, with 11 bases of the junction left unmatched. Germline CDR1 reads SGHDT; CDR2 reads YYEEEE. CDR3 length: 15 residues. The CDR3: CASTVSGSPTYEQYF. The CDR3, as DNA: TGTGCCAGCACCGTTAGCGGGTCTCCCACCTACGAGCAGTACTTC.

CDR3 residues: CASSFPRGAGARETQYF. CDR3 coding DNA: TGTGCCAGCAGCTTTCCGAGGGGGGCGGGGGCAAGGGAGACCCAGTACTTC. This chain connects TRBV11-2 to TRBJ2-5; D might be TRBD2 (7 bases). Germline V CDR1 and CDR2: SGHAT, FQNNGV. V was trimmed by 3 bases and J by 5 bases, leaving 22 bases between them. The CDR3 has 17 residues.

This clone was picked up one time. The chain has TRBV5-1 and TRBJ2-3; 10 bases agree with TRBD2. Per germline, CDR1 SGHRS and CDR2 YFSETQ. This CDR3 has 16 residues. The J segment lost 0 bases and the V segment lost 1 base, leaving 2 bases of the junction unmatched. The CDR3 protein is CASSLIAGGSTDTQYF. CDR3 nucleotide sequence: TGCGCCAGCAGCTTGATAGCGGGAGGAAGCACAGATACGCAGTATTTT.

The CDR3 DNA reads as TGTGCCAGCACTCCACAGGGGGCGAATCAGCCCCAGCATTTT. Its translation: CASTPQGANQPQHF. This rearrangement joins TRBV7-8 to TRBJ1-5; 9 positions match TRBD1. The CDR3 covers 14 residues. V shed 7 bases, J shed 4 bases, and the junction held 5 bases outside the gene matches. Germline V gene data show CDR1 as SGHVS and CDR2 as FQNEAQ. The variable domain in full, with the rest retrieved from reference TRBV7-8 and TRBJ1-5, is GAGVSQSPRYKVAKRGQDVALRCDPISGHVSLFWYQQALGQGPEFLTYFQNEAQLDKSGLPSDRFFAERPEGSVSTLKIQRTQQEDSAVYLCASTPQGANQPQHFGDGTRLSIL.

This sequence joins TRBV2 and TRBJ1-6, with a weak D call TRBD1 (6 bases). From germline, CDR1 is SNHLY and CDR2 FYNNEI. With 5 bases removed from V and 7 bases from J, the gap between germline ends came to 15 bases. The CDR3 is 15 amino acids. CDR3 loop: CASSWFWQGNSPLHF. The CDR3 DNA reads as TGTGCCAGCAGTTGGTTCTGGCAGGGGAATTCACCCCTCCACTTT.

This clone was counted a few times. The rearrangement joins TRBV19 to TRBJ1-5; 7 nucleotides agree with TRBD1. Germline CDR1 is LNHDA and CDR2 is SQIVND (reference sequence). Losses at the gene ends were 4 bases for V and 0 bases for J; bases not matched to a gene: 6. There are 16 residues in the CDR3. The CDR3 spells CASSRGTDYSNQPQHF. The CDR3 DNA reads TGTGCCAGTAGTAGAGGGACAGATTATAGCAATCAGCCCCAGCATTTT.

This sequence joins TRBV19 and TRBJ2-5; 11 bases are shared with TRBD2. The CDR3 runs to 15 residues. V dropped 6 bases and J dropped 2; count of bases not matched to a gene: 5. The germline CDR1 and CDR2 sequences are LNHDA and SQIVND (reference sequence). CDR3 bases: TGTGCCAGTAGGGGACTAGCGGATATACAAGAGACCCAGTACTTC. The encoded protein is CASRGLADIQETQYF.

The CDR3 DNA reads as TGCGCCAGCAGCTTGGGAGGCACTAATGAAAAACTGTTTTTT. Its translation: CASSLGGTNEKLFF. This chain uses TRBV5-1 with TRBJ1-4; D uncertain. The length of the CDR3 is 14 residues. The V end was cut by 0 bases, the J end by 2 bases, with 5 bases between. Germline-derived CDR1 and CDR2 are SGHRS and YFSETQ.